Below, 9 T cell receptor beta chains from the same sample are listed, as sequenced in a study of ipilimumab plus nivolumab after autologous stem cell transplantation. TCRdb's table, derived via immunoSEQ multiplex PCR, lists solely in-frame clones and lacks some. The sample carries 12,000 or so clones, approximately 69% recorded once. Here the sequenced sample was PBMCs, taken in a trial of ipilimumab plus nivolumab as post-transplant consolidation. The receptor source for this set is a male donor with diffuse large B-cell lymphoma.

This sequence joins TRBV11-2 and TRBJ1-1, with D hard to call. CDR1 SGHAT and CDR2 FQNNGV come from the germline V gene. The CDR3 is 14 amino acids. Trimming removed 1 base from V and 4 bases from J, with 10 bases in between. The DNA of the CDR3 is TGTGCCAGCAGCTTAGTACGGGCGGGCACTGAAGCTTTCTTT. As protein: CASSLVRAGTEAFF.

The chain combines TRBV5-1 with TRBJ2-2; 12 nucleotides line up with TRBD2. V dropped 0 bases and J dropped 4; count of bases not matched to a gene: 1. This CDR3 contains 16 residues. Per the germline V gene, CDR1 is SGHRS and CDR2 is YFSETQ. The CDR3 DNA reads as TGCGCCAGCAGCTTGGAACTAGCGGGAGGCACCGGGGAGCTGTTTTTT. Protein sequence: CASSLELAGGTGELFF.

The gene calls are TRBV7-3 and TRBJ2-3; 9 bases align to TRBD2. CDR3 length equals 14 residues. With V trimmed by 8 bases and J by 6 bases, 9 bases remained unmatched. The germline V gene has CDR1 SGHTA and CDR2 FQGTGA. The chain's CDR3 is CASSWRTSDDTQYF. The CDR3 region has the DNA TGTGCCAGCTCCTGGCGGACTAGCGATGATACGCAGTATTTT.

This chain connects TRBV2 to TRBJ2-7, with TRBD2 identical over 13 bases. With 7 bases clipped from V and 5 bases from J, the junction kept 8 bases outside the gene matches. The germline V gene has CDR1 SNHLY and CDR2 FYNNEI. The CDR3 length is 15 residues. The CDR3: CASNRITSGRDEQYF. Here the CDR3 DNA reads TGTGCCAGCAATAGGATTACTAGCGGGAGGGACGAGCAGTACTTC.

V usage is TRBV5-4 and J usage is TRBJ2-5; TRBD1 is a possible D gene (5 bases). Germline loops: CDR1 SGHNT, CDR2 YYREEE (reference sequence). CDR3 length: 14 residues. V dropped 0 bases and J dropped 1 base, with 7 bases sitting between them. CDR3 in amino acids: CASSLDRFQETQYF. CDR3 bases: TGTGCCAGCAGCTTGGACAGGTTCCAAGAGACCCAGTACTTC.

The CDR3 sequence: CASSNPGDTQYF. The CDR3 nucleotides are TGTGCCAGCAGCAACCCCGGGGATACGCAGTATTTT. The chain is built from TRBV27 and TRBJ2-3; D is unclear. This CDR3 has 12 residues. V was cut by 6 bases and J by 6 bases, with 10 bases left in between. Germline CDR1 and CDR2: MNHEY and SMNVEV (reference sequence).

This clone appeared a few times. This chain uses TRBV7-3 with TRBJ1-4, with D uncertain. Per the germline V gene, CDR1 is SGHTA and CDR2 is FQGTGA. V lost 5 bases, J lost 6 bases, and 10 bases lay in between. CDR3 length: 13 residues. The CDR3 spells CASSPGPDEKLFF. The CDR3 DNA follows: TGTGCCAGCAGCCCCGGACCAGATGAAAAACTGTTTTTT.

This clone was observed a single time. This sequence joins TRBV4-1 and TRBJ2-3; 14 nucleotides agree with TRBD2. The CDR3 consists of 21 residues. Germline lookup yields CDR1 MGHRA and CDR2 YSYEKL. J lost 1 base, V lost 6 bases, and 18 bases had no gene match. The CDR3 nucleotides are TGCGCCAGCAGTTTTAGGCCGGGCGGGACTAGCGGGAGAGGGGGCACAGATACGCAGTATTTT. Protein sequence: CASSFRPGGTSGRGGTDTQYF.

The chain links TRBV6-5 to TRBJ1-1; maybe TRBD1 (5 bases). The germline V gene has CDR1 MNHEY and CDR2 SVGAGI. This CDR3 comprises 13 residues. V shed 6 bases and J shed 5 bases, with 13 bases lying between them. CDR3 in amino acids: CASSPWGGTEAFF. DNA for the CDR3: TGTGCCAGCAGCCCCTGGGGGGGGACTGAAGCTTTCTTT.